These T cell receptor beta chains were read from a single sample in a study of regulatory dendritic cells for organ transplantation. These receptors have no known antigen. Some clones are missing from TCRdb's copy, which holds only in-frame ones; the method was immunoSEQ multiplex PCR. The data hold over 10,000 clones, with 74% observed a single time. The sample taken for sequencing was naive CD4+ T cells from blood cultured with regulatory dendritic cells. The receptors here all came from a human donor in good health. CDR3s include the opening cysteine and the closing phenylalanine or tryptophan. A D gene is named only where the DNA matches it firmly.

CASSLDLGGAQHNEQFF,.,17,TRBV7-2
CASRPGTLVSYEQYF,.,15,TRBV27
CASSLRGGLSHSNTGELFF,TRBD2,19,TRBV6-4
CASSLGRGALDEQFF,TRBD2,15,TRBV7-2
CAGRERGGSYEQYF,TRBD2,14,TRBV5-8
CASSPSGGPGTGELFF,TRBD1,16,TRBV5-1
CSVRPGQDNQPQHF,TRBD1,14,TRBV29-1
CASSLEARAPQETQYF,.,16,TRBV7-2
CASSPQRQGRYEQYF,TRBD1,15,TRBV11-2
CASSLGQHNEQFF,TRBD1,13,TRBV2
CASSSQDLDTQYF,.,13,TRBV7-9
CASSQVTDANEKLFF,.,15,TRBV5-1
CASSYLAGDYEQYF,TRBD2,14,TRBV6-5
CASSPMGGQPQHF,.,13,TRBV4-1
CASSLDAPTGELFF,.,14,TRBV7-9
CASKTGTGSNQPQHF,TRBD1,15,TRBV19
CAISGPGDSEQYF,TRBD1,13,TRBV10-3
CASSQDRGIQYF,.,12,TRBV14
CASSTPGGGVNEQFF,TRBD2,15,TRBV7-2
CASSMAGGLYNEQFF,TRBD2,15,TRBV19
CASSVDPAGGPKETQYF,TRBD2,17,TRBV9
CASSRPRTGAYGYTF,.,15,TRBV7-2
CSVARLAGDYEQYF,TRBD2,14,TRBV29-1
CASKVTGGNEQFF,TRBD1,13,TRBV19
CASSWDTMKGQPQHF,.,15,TRBV23-1
CASSSITGERSNGYTF,TRBD1,16,TRBV5-6
CASSLKGLAGGNNEQFF,TRBD2,17,TRBV7-2
CASSGAGVTYEQYF,.,14,TRBV5-8
CASSYQELGTDTQYF,.,15,TRBV6-5
CASSLNGVGTGELFF,.,15,TRBV5-1
CASSLEGVTYEQYF,.,14,TRBV7-2
CASRRGDRLSYNEQFF,TRBD1,16,TRBV19
CASSPPRGTAGSGANVLTF,TRBD2,19,TRBV18
CASSFPSQTQYF,.,12,TRBV7-9
CASSLEGHSYEQYF,.,14,TRBV5-1
CASSIYGRTGELFF,.,14,TRBV19
CASSLTHDNSPLHF,.,14,TRBV7-3
CASSFLDRGNEKLFF,TRBD1,15,TRBV27
CAINPGQLNTEAFF,TRBD1,14,TRBV10-3
CASSLRGAPSAGNTIYF,.,17,TRBV7-9